This TCR beta chain originates from a study of chemoradiotherapy in HPV16-positive cancers. Looking at the study overall: Candidate HPV-specific T-cell clones and common TCR motifs came from functional assays in a couple of HPV16-positive patients. General observations from the study: Candidate HPV-specific clones and E7-related TCR motifs grew in tumor during treatment.

As for this clone: The target antigen is unknown.

Measured with immunoSEQ multiplex PCR; TCRdb has only the in-frame clones, and not every one. The sample comprises about 5,000 clones, around 79% of which are singletons, and 6.1% rests with the top ten. The CDR3 has 13 residues. Germline V gives CDR1 MNHNS, CDR2 SASEGT. The V end was cut by 7 bases, the J end by 3 bases, with 12 bases between. Repertoires were sampled repeatedly during chemoradiotherapy. The source is a human donor with HPV-associated anogenital cancer. Source: tumor tissue, taken from a patient who underwent chemoradiotherapy. The chain couples TRBV6-1 to TRBJ1-1; the D is unclear. The CDR3: CASTLKEYTEAFF. CDR3 bases: TGTGCCAGCACCCTAAAAGAGTACACTGAAGCTTTCTTT.